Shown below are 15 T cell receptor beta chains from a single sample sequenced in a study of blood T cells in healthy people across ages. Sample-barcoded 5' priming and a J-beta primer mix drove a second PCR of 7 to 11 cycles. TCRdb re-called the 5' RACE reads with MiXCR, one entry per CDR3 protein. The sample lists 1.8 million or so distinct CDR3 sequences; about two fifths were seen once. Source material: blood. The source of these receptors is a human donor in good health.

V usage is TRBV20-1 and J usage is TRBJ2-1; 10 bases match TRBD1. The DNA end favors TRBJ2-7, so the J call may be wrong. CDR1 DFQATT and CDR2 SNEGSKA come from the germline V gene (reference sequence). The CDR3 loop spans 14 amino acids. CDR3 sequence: CSARSGTGAYEQYF. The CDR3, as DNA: TGCAGTGCTAGATCCGGGACAGGGGCCTACGAGCAGTACTTC.

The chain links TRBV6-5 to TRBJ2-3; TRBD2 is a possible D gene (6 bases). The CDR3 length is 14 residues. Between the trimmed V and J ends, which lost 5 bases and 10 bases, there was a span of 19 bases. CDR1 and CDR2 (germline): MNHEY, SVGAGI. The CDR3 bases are TGTGCCAGCAGTCCCTCACCCCCCGGGGGTTCGCAGTATTTT. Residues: CASSPSPPGGSQYF.

The CDR3 nucleotides are TGTGCCAGCAGTGGGGTTGAGGGAATTGACTACAATGAGCAGTTCTTC. This sequence encodes CASSGVEGIDYNEQFF. The chain uses TRBV12-3 or TRBV12-4 and TRBJ2-1, with D tentatively TRBD2 (5 bases). The germline V and J ends were trimmed by 5 bases and 3 bases, with 17 bases remaining between them. CDR3 length: 16 residues.

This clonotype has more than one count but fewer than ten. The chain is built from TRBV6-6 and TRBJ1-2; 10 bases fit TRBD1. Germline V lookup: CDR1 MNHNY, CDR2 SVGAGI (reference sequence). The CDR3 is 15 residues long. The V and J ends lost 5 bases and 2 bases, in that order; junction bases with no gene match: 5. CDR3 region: CASSRSGQGNYGYTF. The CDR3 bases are TGTGCCAGCAGTCGATCGGGACAGGGGAACTATGGCTACACCTTC.

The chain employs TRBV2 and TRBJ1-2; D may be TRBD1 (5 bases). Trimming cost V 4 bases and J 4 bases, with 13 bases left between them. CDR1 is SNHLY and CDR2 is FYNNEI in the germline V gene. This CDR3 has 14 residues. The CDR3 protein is CASSVGTEFYGYTF. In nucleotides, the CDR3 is TGTGCCAGCAGTGTAGGGACCGAGTTCTATGGCTACACCTTC.

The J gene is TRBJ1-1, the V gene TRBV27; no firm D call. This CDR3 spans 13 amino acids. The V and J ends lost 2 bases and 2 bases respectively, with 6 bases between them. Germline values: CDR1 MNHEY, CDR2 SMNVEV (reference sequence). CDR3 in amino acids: CASSLITNTEAFF. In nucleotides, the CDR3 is TGTGCCAGCAGTTTAATAACCAACACTGAAGCTTTCTTT.

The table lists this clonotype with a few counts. DNA for the CDR3: TGTGCCAGCAGCTCAACCCAGGGGACAGGGGGCTACGAGCAGTACTTC. Translating gives CASSSTQGTGGYEQYF. The genes are TRBV11-2 and TRBJ2-7, with 11 bases aligning to TRBD1. CDR1 is SGHAT and CDR2 is FQNNGV in the germline V gene. This CDR3 is 16 amino acids long. Trimming cost V 4 bases and J 3 bases; bases outside gene matches: 8.

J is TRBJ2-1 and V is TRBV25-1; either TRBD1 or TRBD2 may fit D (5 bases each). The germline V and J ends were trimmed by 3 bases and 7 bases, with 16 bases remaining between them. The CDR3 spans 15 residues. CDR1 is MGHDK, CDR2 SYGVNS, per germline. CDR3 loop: CASSEGVQFPNEQFF. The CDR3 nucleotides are TGTGCCAGCAGTGAGGGGGTCCAATTTCCAAATGAGCAGTTCTTC.

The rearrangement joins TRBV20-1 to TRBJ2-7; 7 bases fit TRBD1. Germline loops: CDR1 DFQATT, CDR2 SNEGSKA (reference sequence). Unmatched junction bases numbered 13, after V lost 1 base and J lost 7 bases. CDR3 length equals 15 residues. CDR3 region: CSARVSGQPYNEQYF. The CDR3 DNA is TGCAGTGCTAGAGTCTCGGGACAGCCTTACAATGAGCAGTACTTC.

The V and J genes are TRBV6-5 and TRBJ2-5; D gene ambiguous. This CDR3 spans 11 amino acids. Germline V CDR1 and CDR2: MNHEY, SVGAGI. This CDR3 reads CVVLTQETQYF. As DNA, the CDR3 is TGTGTCGTTTTAACCCAAGAGACCCAGTACTTC.

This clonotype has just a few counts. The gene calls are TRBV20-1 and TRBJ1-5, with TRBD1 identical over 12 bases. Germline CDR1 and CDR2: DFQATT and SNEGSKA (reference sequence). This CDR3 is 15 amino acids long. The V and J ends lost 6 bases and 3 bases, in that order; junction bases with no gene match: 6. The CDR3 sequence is CSARDRGLYNQPQHF. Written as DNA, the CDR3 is TGCAGTGCCCGGGACAGGGGGCTTTACAATCAGCCCCAGCATTTT.

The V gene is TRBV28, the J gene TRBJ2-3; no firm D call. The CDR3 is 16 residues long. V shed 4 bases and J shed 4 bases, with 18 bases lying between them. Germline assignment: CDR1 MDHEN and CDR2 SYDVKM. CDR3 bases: TGTGCCAGCAGTTCCCCGCACAGAATCGGCTCAGATACGCAGTATTTT. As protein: CASSSPHRIGSDTQYF.

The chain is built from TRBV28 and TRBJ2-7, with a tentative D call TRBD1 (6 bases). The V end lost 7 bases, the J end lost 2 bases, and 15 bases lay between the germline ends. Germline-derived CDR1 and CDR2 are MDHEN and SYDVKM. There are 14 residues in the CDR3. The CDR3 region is CASNLGTGTYEQYF. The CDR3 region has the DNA TGTGCCAGCAATCTGGGAACAGGGACCTACGAGCAGTACTTC. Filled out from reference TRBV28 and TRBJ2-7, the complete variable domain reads DVKVTQSSRYLVKRTGEKVFLECVQDMDHENMFWYRQDPGLGLRLIYFSYDVKMKEKGDIPEGYSVSREKKERFSLILESASTNQTSMYLCASNLGTGTYEQYFGPGTRLTVT.

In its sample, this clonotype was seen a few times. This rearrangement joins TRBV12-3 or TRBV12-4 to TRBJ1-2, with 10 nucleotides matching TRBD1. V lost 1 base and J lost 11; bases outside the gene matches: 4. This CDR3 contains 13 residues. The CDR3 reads CASSLEGDRGYTF. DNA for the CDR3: TGTGCCAGCAGTTTAGAGGGGGACAGGGGATACACCTTC.

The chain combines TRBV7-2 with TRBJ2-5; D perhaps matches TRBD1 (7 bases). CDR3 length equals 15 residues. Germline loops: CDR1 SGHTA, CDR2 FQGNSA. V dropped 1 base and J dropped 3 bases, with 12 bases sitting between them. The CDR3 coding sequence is TGTGCCAGCAGCTTAGTGGGCAGGGGGGAAGAGACCCAGTACTTC. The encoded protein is CASSLVGRGEETQYF.